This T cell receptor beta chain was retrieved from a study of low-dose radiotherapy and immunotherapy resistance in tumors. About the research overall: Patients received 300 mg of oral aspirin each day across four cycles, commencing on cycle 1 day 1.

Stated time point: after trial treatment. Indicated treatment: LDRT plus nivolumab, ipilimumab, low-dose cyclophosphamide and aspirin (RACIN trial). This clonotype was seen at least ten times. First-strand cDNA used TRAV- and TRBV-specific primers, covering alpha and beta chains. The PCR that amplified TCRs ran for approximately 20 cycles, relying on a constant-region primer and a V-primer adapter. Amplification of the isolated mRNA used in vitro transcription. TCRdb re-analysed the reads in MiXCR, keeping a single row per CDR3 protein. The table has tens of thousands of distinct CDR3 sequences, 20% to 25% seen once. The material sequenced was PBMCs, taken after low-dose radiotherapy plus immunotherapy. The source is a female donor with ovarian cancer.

In nucleotides, the CDR3 is TGTGCCAGCAGTTTATTAATTGAAGAGGGGGGCGAGCAGTACTTC. This translates into CASSLLIEEGGEQYF. The chain recombines TRBV28 with TRBJ2-7; D tentatively reads TRBD1 or TRBD2 (6 bases each). CDR3 length equals 15 residues. CDR1 and CDR2 from the germline V gene are MDHEN and SYDVKM. Trimming cost V 1 base and J 6 bases, with 16 bases left between them.